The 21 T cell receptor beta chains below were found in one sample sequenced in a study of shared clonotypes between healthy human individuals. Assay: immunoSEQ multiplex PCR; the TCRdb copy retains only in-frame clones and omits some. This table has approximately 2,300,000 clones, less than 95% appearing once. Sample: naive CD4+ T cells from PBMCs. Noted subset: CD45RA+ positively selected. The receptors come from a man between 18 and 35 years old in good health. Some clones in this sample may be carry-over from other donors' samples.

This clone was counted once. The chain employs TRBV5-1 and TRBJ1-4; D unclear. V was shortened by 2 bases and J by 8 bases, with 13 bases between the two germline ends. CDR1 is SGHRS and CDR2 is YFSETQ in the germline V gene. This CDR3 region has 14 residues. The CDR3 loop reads CASSLAPRGEKLFF. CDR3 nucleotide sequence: TGCGCCAGCAGCTTAGCACCTAGAGGCGAAAAACTGTTTTTT.

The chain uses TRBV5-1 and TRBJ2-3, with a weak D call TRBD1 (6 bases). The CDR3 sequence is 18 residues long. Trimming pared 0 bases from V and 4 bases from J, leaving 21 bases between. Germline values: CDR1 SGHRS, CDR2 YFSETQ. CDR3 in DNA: TGCGCCAGCAGCTTGGCTCCTCGGCAGGGGCTGGGGGCAGATACGCAGTATTTT. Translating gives CASSLAPRQGLGADTQYF.

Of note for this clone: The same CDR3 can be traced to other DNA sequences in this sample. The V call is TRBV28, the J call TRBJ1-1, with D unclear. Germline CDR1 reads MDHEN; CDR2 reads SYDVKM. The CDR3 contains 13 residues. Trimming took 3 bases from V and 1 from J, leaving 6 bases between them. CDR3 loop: CASSFNPNTEAFF. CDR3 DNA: TGTGCCAGCAGTTTTAATCCGAACACTGAAGCTTTCTTT.

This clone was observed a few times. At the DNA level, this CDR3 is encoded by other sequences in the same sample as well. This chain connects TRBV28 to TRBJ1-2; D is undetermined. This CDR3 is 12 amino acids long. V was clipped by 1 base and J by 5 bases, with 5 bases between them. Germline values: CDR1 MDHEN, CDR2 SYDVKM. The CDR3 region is CASSLSEYGYTF. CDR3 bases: TGTGCCAGCAGTTTATCTGAATATGGCTACACCTTC.

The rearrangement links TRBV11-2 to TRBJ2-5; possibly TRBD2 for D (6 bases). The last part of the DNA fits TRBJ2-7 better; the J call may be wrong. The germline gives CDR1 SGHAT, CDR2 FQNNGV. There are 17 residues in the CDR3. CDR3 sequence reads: CASTKTGRGPVRYEQYF. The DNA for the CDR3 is TGTGCCAGCACCAAAACGGGGCGGGGCCCTGTCCGTTACGAGCAGTACTTC.

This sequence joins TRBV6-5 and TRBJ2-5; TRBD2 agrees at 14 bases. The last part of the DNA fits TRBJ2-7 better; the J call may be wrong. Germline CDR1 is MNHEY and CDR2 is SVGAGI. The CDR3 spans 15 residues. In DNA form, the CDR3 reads TGTGCCAGCGGGCGACTAGCGGGAGGGCCCAACGAGCAGTACTTC. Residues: CASGRLAGGPNEQYF.

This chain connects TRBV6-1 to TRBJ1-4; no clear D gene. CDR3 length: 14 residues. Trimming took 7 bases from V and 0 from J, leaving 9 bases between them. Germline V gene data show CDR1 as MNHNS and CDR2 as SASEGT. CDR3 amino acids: CASNRGSTNEKLFF. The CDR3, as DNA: TGTGCCAGCAATCGAGGCTCAACTAATGAAAAACTGTTTTTT.

CDR3 amino acids: CASSLKTDGSTGELFF. The CDR3 DNA reads TGCGCCAGCAGCTTAAAGACAGACGGGAGCACCGGGGAGCTGTTTTTT. The gene calls are TRBV4-1 and TRBJ2-2; possibly TRBD2 for D (6 bases). The germline V gene encodes CDR1 MGHRA and CDR2 YSYEKL. Trimming shortened V by 5 bases and J by 4 bases, and 17 bases separated the two germline ends. The CDR3 has 16 residues.

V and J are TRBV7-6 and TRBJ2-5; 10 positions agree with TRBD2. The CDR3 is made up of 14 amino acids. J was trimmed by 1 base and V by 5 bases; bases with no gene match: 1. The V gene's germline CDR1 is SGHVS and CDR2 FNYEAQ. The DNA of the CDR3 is TGTGCCAGCAGCGGACTAGCGGTCCAAGAGACCCAGTACTTC. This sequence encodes CASSGLAVQETQYF.

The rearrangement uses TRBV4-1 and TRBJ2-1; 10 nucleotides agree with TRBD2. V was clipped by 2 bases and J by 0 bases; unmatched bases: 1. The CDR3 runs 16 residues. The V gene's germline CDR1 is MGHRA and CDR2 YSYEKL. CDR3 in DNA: TGCGCCAGCAGCCAACGGACTAGCGGCTCCTACAATGAGCAGTTCTTC. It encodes CASSQRTSGSYNEQFF.

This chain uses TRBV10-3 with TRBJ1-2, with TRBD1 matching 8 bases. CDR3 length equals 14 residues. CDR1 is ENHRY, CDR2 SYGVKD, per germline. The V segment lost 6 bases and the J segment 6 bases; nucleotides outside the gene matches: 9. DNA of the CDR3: TGTGCCATCAGCCGGACAGGGAGTCCCGATGGCTACACCTTC. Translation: CAISRTGSPDGYTF.

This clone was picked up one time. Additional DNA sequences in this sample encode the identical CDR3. CDR3 in amino acids: CASSPPATSYEQYF. CDR3 coding DNA: TGTGCCAGCTCACCACCGGCTACCTCCTACGAGCAGTACTTC. This chain links TRBV18 with TRBJ2-7; D remains unclear. V lost 0 bases and J 0 bases, leaving 6 bases between the germline ends. Germline CDR1 KGHSH, CDR2 LQKENI. The CDR3 is made up of 14 amino acids.

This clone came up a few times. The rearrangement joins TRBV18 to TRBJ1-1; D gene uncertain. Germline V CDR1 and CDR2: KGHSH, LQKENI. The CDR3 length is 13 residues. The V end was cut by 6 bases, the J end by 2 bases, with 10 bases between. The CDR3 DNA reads TGTGCCAGCTCGTACACTTATAACACTGAAGCTTTCTTT. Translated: CASSYTYNTEAFF.

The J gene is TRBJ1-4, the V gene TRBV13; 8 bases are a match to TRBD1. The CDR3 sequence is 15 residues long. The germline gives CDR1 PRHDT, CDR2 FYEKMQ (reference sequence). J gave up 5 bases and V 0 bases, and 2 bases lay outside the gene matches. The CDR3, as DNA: TGTGCCAGCAGCTTAGGGGGGACAGGCAATGAAAAACTGTTTTTT. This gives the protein CASSLGGTGNEKLFF.

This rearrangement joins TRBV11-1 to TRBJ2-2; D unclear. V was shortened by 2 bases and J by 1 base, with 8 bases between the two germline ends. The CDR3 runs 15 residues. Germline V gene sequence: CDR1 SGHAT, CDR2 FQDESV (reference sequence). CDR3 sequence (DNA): TGTGCCAGCAGCTTAAGCCTCTTGAACACCGGGGAGCTGTTTTTT. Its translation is CASSLSLLNTGELFF.

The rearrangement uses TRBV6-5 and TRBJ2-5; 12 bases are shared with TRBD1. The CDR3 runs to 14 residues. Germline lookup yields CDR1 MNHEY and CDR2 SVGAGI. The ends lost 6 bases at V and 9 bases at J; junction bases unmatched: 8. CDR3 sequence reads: CASRGQGAHQAQYF. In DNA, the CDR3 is TGTGCCAGCAGGGGACAGGGGGCGCATCAGGCCCAGTACTTC.

CDR3 in DNA: TGTGCCAGCATACGCGGGGCTCACCAAGAGACCCAGTACTTC. This sequence encodes CASIRGAHQETQYF. This chain uses TRBV6-5 with TRBJ2-5; TRBD2 might be the D (6 bases). The CDR3 is 14 amino acids. The germline V gene encodes CDR1 MNHEY and CDR2 SVGAGI. Trimming cost V 7 bases and J 0 bases, with 12 bases left between them.

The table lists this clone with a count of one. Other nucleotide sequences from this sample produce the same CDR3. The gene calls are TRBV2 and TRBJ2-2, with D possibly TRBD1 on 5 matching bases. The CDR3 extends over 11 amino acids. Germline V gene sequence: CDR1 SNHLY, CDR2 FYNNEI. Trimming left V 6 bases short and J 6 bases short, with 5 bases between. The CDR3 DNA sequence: TGTGCCAGCAGCAGGGCCGGGGAGCTGTTTTTT. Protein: CASSRAGELFF.

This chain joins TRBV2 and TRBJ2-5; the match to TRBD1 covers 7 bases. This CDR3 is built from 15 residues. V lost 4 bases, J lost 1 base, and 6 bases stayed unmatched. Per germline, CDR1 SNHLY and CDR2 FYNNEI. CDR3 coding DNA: TGTGCCAGCAGTGTTCGGACAGGAGTCCAAGAGACCCAGTACTTC. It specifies CASSVRTGVQETQYF.

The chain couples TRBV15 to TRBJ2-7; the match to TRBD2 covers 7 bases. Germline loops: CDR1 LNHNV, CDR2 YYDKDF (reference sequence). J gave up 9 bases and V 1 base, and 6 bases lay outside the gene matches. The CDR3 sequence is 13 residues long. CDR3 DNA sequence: TGTGCCACCAGCAGAGGGGGAGGGAGGATGCAGTACTTC. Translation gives CATSRGGGRMQYF.

The CDR3 loop reads CASSFLAGGPHNEQFF. The CDR3, as DNA: TGTGCCAGCAGCTTCCTAGCGGGAGGCCCCCACAATGAGCAGTTCTTC. This chain joins TRBV11-2 and TRBJ2-1; 11 nucleotides align to TRBD2. Germline trimming cut 3 bases from V and 5 bases from J; bases unmatched to any gene: 6. The CDR3 extends over 16 amino acids. The germline V gene has CDR1 SGHAT and CDR2 FQNNGV.